This is a list of T cell receptor beta chains from one sample in a study of blood T cell repertoires in COVID-19. Libraries were prepared by immunoSEQ multiplex PCR; TCRdb keeps only in-frame clonotypes and omits some of them. This table has about 62,000 clones, around nine tenths appearing once. The sequenced sample consisted of peripheral blood. These receptors all come from a human donor in a cohort sampled during active COVID-19. CDR3s include the opening cysteine and the closing phenylalanine or tryptophan. The D gene is left open where the match is weak. Only some rows state a clone size, as once, few, many or a class for expanded clones.

-	TRBV9	TRBJ1-1	-	CASSAEAEAFF	TGTGCCAGCAGCGCCGAGGCTGAAGCTTTCTTT
-	TRBV28	TRBJ2-4	once	CASSTTGVAKNIQYF	TGTGCCAGCAGTACGACAGGAGTAGCCAAAAACATTCAGTACTTC
-	TRBV6-5	TRBJ1-2	-	CASRQGNYGYTF	TGTGCCAGCAGACAGGGTAACTATGGCTACACCTTC
-	TRBV19	TRBJ2-6	-	CASSMPPGSSGANVLTF	TGTGCCAGTAGTATGCCACCGGGAAGCTCTGGGGCCAACGTCCTGACTTTC
-	TRBV6-6	TRBJ1-1	once	CASRAGQYMNTEAFF	TGTGCCAGCAGAGCCGGACAGTACATGAACACTGAAGCTTTCTTT
-	TRBV29-1	TRBJ2-5	-	CSINRESETQYF	TGCAGCATAAACAGGGAGTCGGAGACCCAGTACTTC
TRBD1	TRBV28	TRBJ1-5	-	CASSTGTGLGYSNQPQHF	TGTGCCAGCAGTACCGGGACAGGTCTGGGGTATAGCAATCAGCCCCAGCATTTT
-	TRBV7-9	TRBJ1-3	once	CASRPRTYRDTGSGNTIYF	TGTGCCAGCAGACCTAGAACTTACCGGGACACCGGTTCTGGAAACACCATATATTTT
TRBD1	TRBV6-5	TRBJ1-2	-	CASSYKGTGLYGYTF	TGTGCCAGCAGTTACAAGGGGACAGGGTTATATGGCTACACCTTC
-	TRBV7-9	TRBJ1-1	-	CASSARGGAFF	TGTGCCAGCAGCGCTAGGGGGGGAGCTTTCTTT
-	TRBV7-2	TRBJ2-7	-	CASSSRGAEQYF	TGTGCCAGCAGCTCCCGCGGGGCCGAGCAGTACTTC
TRBD1	TRBV7-3	TRBJ2-6	-	CASSSSKTGNYSGANVLTF	TGTGCCAGCAGCTCCTCGAAGACAGGGAACTACTCTGGGGCCAACGTCCTGACTTTC
-	TRBV11-3	TRBJ1-1	-	CASSLDPPTDNTEAFF	TGTGCCAGCAGCCTTGATCCACCGACAGATAACACTGAAGCTTTCTTT
-	TRBV7-9	TRBJ1-3	-	CASSLSVSELNTIYF	TGTGCCAGCAGCTTAAGCGTTAGCGAATTAAACACCATATATTTT
-	TRBV25-1	TRBJ1-1	-	CASSAQGTFFEAFF	TGTGCCAGCAGTGCCCAGGGGACCTTCTTTGAAGCTTTCTTT
TRBD1	TRBV7-6	TRBJ2-1	-	CASSLAQGQGGLNEQFF	TGTGCCAGCAGCTTAGCCCAGGGACAGGGGGGATTGAATGAGCAGTTCTTC
-	TRBV6-5	TRBJ1-3	-	CASSREGSGNTIYF	TGTGCCAGCAGCCGGGAGGGTTCCGGAAACACCATATATTTT
TRBD1	TRBV5-4	TRBJ1-6	-	CASRFEGYGTGNSPLHF	TGTGCCAGCAGATTTGAGGGGTACGGGACAGGCAATTCACCCCTCCACTTT
-	TRBV7-6	TRBJ2-1	once	CASKPDGGRNEQFF	TGTGCCAGCAAGCCCGACGGAGGTAGGAATGAGCAGTTCTTC
TRBD2	TRBV27	TRBJ2-1	-	CASSFGGLAALSYNEQFF	TGTGCCAGCAGTTTTGGGGGACTAGCAGCCCTCTCTTACAATGAGCAGTTCTTC
-	TRBV19	TRBJ1-2	once	CASSIQGSRGYTF	TGTGCCAGTAGTATCCAGGGAAGTCGCGGCTACACCTTC
TRBD1	TRBV5-4	TRBJ2-7	-	CATQGSGTASYEQYF	TGTGCCACCCAAGGTTCCGGGACAGCATCCTACGAGCAGTACTTC
TRBD2	TRBV7-9	TRBJ2-7	-	CASSPGRVEQYF	TGTGCCAGCAGCCCGGGGAGGGTCGAGCAGTACTTC
-	TRBV29-1	TRBJ2-3	-	CSVRGTSQGTQYF	TGCAGCGTTAGGGGAACAAGCCAGGGTACGCAGTATTTT
-	TRBV28	TRBJ2-3	-	CATTTSADTQYF	TGTGCCACCACGACTAGTGCAGATACGCAGTATTTT
-	TRBV6-5	TRBJ1-2	once	CASATVGPYGYTF	TGTGCCAGCGCAACTGTGGGGCCCTATGGCTACACCTTC
-	TRBV18	TRBJ1-5	-	CASSSRQAGRQPQHF	TGTGCCAGCTCAAGCCGACAGGCCGGTCGTCAGCCCCAGCATTTT
-	TRBV18	TRBJ1-1	-	CASSPDSTEAFF	TGTGCCAGCTCGCCGGACAGCACTGAAGCTTTCTTT
-	TRBV2	TRBJ1-5	-	CASSPGLHYQPQHF	TGTGCCAGCAGTCCGGGACTCCACTATCAGCCCCAGCATTTT
TRBD1	TRBV7-3	TRBJ2-5	-	CASSFYRGQTQYF	TGTGCCAGCAGCTTCTACAGGGGCCAGACCCAGTACTTC
-	TRBV6-5	TRBJ2-3	-	CASSYAQAKDTQYF	TGTGCCAGCAGTTACGCACAGGCAAAGGATACGCAGTATTTT
-	TRBV30	TRBJ2-7	-	CAWSGWTESSYEQYF	TGTGCCTGGAGTGGGTGGACTGAAAGCTCCTACGAGCAGTACTTC
TRBD1	TRBV2	TRBJ2-1	-	CASSTGTGYNEQFF	TGTGCCAGCAGTACCGGGACAGGGTACAATGAGCAGTTCTTC
TRBD1	TRBV6-5	TRBJ2-6	-	CASTLGGAGANVLTF	TGTGCCAGCACCTTAGGGGGCGCTGGGGCCAACGTCCTGACTTTC
-	TRBV3-1/TRBV3-2	TRBJ2-7	-	CASSQEPSEKAYEQYF	TGTGCCAGCAGCCAAGAACCCAGCGAGAAAGCCTACGAGCAGTACTTC
-	TRBV12-3/TRBV12-4	TRBJ2-7	-	CASSFRRGQEQYF	TGTGCCAGCAGTTTTCGGCGGGGCCAGGAGCAGTACTTC
-	TRBV7-3	TRBJ1-5	-	CASSSRGPSNQPQHF	TGTGCCAGCAGCTCCAGAGGCCCTAGCAATCAGCCCCAGCATTTT
TRBD1	TRBV6-5	TRBJ2-3	-	CASRDTGGGGTQYF	TGTGCCAGCAGAGACACAGGGGGCGGGGGTACGCAGTATTTT
-	TRBV5-1	TRBJ2-7	-	CASSAVRVSDEQYF	TGCGCCAGCAGCGCGGTCAGGGTTTCGGACGAGCAGTACTTC
TRBD2	TRBV6-2/TRBV6-3	TRBJ2-1	once	CASSYGLAGVYNEQFF	TGTGCCAGCAGTTATGGTTTAGCGGGCGTCTACAATGAGCAGTTCTTC
TRBD1	TRBV15	TRBJ1-5	-	CATSRDGGRGSNQPQHF	TGTGCCACCAGCAGAGATGGGGGCAGGGGGAGCAATCAGCCCCAGCATTTT
-	TRBV6-1	TRBJ2-5	-	CASSELSRGGGYF	TGTGCCAGCAGTGAATTGAGCCGCGGCGGAGGGTACTTC
-	TRBV7-2	TRBJ2-3	once	CASSLASSTDTQYF	TGTGCCAGCAGCTTGGCTAGCAGCACAGATACGCAGTATTTT
TRBD1	TRBV27	TRBJ2-7	-	CASSILPGQGSSYEQYF	TGTGCCAGCAGTATTCTCCCGGGACAGGGGAGCTCCTACGAGCAGTACTTC
TRBD2	TRBV9	TRBJ2-5	once	CASSVVPSGGPETQYF	TGTGCCAGCAGCGTAGTTCCTAGCGGGGGGCCAGAGACCCAGTACTTC
-	TRBV18	TRBJ1-4	-	CASSPTPLPGQPATNEKLFF	TGTGCCAGCTCACCAACCCCCCTCCCAGGGCAGCCTGCAACTAATGAAAAACTGTTTTTT
TRBD2	TRBV3-1/TRBV3-2	TRBJ2-1	-	CASSQEGLGLAARSSYNEQFF	TGTGCCAGCAGCCAAGAAGGACTCGGACTAGCGGCCCGTAGCTCCTACAATGAGCAGTTCTTC
-	TRBV19	TRBJ2-2	-	CASSIGGHLIRPGELFF	TGTGCCAGTAGTATAGGAGGACACTTAATACGGCCCGGGGAGCTGTTTTTT
-	TRBV27	TRBJ1-2	-	CASSPSWGEANYGYTF	TGTGCCAGCAGTCCCTCGTGGGGAGAAGCTAACTATGGCTACACCTTC
-	TRBV19	TRBJ2-3	-	CASSIPSVPDTQYF	TGTGCCAGTAGTATCCCTAGCGTGCCAGATACGCAGTATTTT
TRBD2	TRBV6-8	TRBJ2-7	-	CASSYPPGTRGRYEQYF	TGTGCCAGCAGTTACCCGCCCGGGACTAGGGGGAGGTACGAGCAGTACTTC
TRBD1	TRBV12-3/TRBV12-4	TRBJ2-7	-	CASSPTGGYEQYF	TGTGCCAGCAGCCCGACAGGGGGCTACGAGCAGTACTTC
TRBD1	TRBV19	TRBJ1-2	once	CASSSGTGGGYGYTF	TGTGCCAGTAGTAGTGGGACAGGGGGCGGCTATGGCTACACCTTC
-	TRBV11-2	TRBJ1-1	-	CASSYVQGRNTEAFF	TGTGCCAGCAGCTACGTACAGGGCCGGAACACTGAAGCTTTCTTT
-	TRBV7-2	TRBJ2-5	-	CASSLGGTSSEAQYF	TGTGCCAGCAGCTTAGGCGGGACCAGCTCCGAGGCCCAGTACTTC
TRBD1	TRBV10-3	TRBJ1-1	-	CAISDQGGTEAFF	TGTGCCATCAGTGACCAGGGGGGCACTGAAGCTTTCTTT
-	TRBV2	TRBJ2-5	once	CASSVRETQYF	TGTGCCAGCAGTGTGAGGGAGACCCAGTACTTC
TRBD1	TRBV5-1	TRBJ1-2	-	CASSWTGPPTIVGYTF	TGCGCCAGCAGCTGGACAGGGCCCCCCACTATTGTTGGCTACACCTTC
-	TRBV18	TRBJ1-5	few	CASSDYNQPQHF	TGTGCCAGCTCAGACTACAATCAGCCCCAGCATTTT